This entry lists 8 T cell receptor beta chains sequenced from one sample in a study of T cell repertoires in cytomegalovirus infection (dated by TCRdb to between 2018 and 2020). Their antigens are not known. Sequencing was carried out with an Illumina HiSeq 1500. The public reads were reprocessed in TCRdb via fastp at Q25 and MiXCR, keeping in-frame beta chains. One record per CDR3 amino acid sequence lists the most common genes and DNA. The sample includes 150,000 or so distinct CDR3 sequences, with over 25% observed a single time. Roughly 50% of the sample is in the top ten clones. The sample's treatment or condition label is to be understood as: in vitro stimulation with specific CMV peptide epitopes to enrich CMV-specific T cells. The input for sequencing was CD8+ T cells from cultured PBMCs, taken from culture after CMV antigen stimulation. These TCRs come from a human donor in good health (CMV status not recorded). Some clones in this sample may be carry-over from other donors' samples.

A few counts support this clonotype. V and J are TRBV29-1 and TRBJ2-7, with TRBD1 identical over 10 bases. Germline assignment: CDR1 SQVTM and CDR2 ANQGSEA. Trimming at V came to 5 bases and at J to 6 bases, leaving 10 bases not matched to a gene. The CDR3 is 14 amino acids. The CDR3 DNA reads as TGCAGCGTTAAAACCGGGACAGGGGATTTCGAGCAGTACTTC. It is translated as CSVKTGTGDFEQYF.

The sample holds a few counts of this clonotype. This chain links TRBV7-9 with TRBJ2-5, with a tentative D call TRBD2 (6 bases). Germline-derived CDR1 and CDR2 are SEHNR and FQNEAQ (reference sequence). The germline V and J ends were trimmed by 8 bases and 5 bases, with 12 bases remaining between them. This CDR3 has 12 residues. CDR3 in amino acids: CASRGRWETQYF. For the CDR3, the DNA is TGTGCCAGCCGAGGGAGGTGGGAGACCCAGTACTTC.

The rearrangement links TRBV7-9 to TRBJ1-1; no clear D. The V and J ends lost 7 bases and 0 bases respectively, with 9 bases between them. The germline CDR1 and CDR2 sequences are SEHNR and FQNEAQ (reference sequence). The CDR3 is made up of 13 amino acids. CDR3 residues: CASILGMNTEAFF. The CDR3 DNA is TGTGCCAGCATCCTAGGAATGAACACTGAAGCTTTCTTT.

For this clonotype: A read error is possible here, since a much larger clone lies one base away. The chain employs TRBV4-3 and TRBJ2-7; TRBD1 matches 8 bases. Germline lookup yields CDR1 LGHNA and CDR2 YSLEER. This CDR3 is built from 17 residues. Written as DNA, the CDR3 is TGCGCCAGCAGCCAAGAACCCGGACAGGGTGTAAGCTACGAGCAGCACTTC. The encoded protein is CASSQEPGQGVSYEQHF.

The table lists this clonotype with a few counts. This chain connects TRBV7-2 to TRBJ2-3; unclear D gene. The CDR3 is made up of 13 amino acids. V was cut by 1 base and J by 5 bases, with 7 bases left in between. Germline-derived CDR1 and CDR2 are SGHTA and FQGNSA. CDR3 sequence (DNA): TGTGCCAGCAGCTTAGTATCGGGAGATACGCAGTATTTT. This translates into CASSLVSGDTQYF.

This chain joins TRBV27 and TRBJ2-3; 8 positions match TRBD2. CDR1 is MNHEY and CDR2 is SMNVEV in the germline V gene (reference sequence). With V trimmed by 1 base and J by 2 bases, 2 bases remained unmatched. The CDR3 length is 15 residues. The chain's CDR3 is CASSLYGGATDTQYF. The CDR3 coding sequence is TGTGCCAGCAGTTTATACGGGGGGGCCACAGATACGCAGTATTTT.

This clonotype was counted at least ten times. The chain combines TRBV7-8 with TRBJ1-1, with D unclear. Deletions cut 1 base from V and 4 bases from J, with 7 bases between. There are 13 residues in the CDR3. Germline loops: CDR1 SGHVS, CDR2 FQNEAQ. The CDR3 DNA reads TGTGCCAGCAGCTTAGAGTTAGCCACTGAAGCTTTCTTT. Amino acids: CASSLELATEAFF.

This clonotype has more than one count but fewer than ten. V gene TRBV7-9 combines with J gene TRBJ2-1; possibly TRBD2 for D (5 bases). The CDR3 consists of 11 residues. Trimming removed 8 bases from V and 7 bases from J, with 9 bases in between. Germline CDR1 reads SEHNR; CDR2 reads FQNEAQ (reference sequence). CDR3 region: CASPEGNEQFF. As DNA, the CDR3 is TGTGCCAGCCCCGAGGGAAATGAGCAGTTCTTC.